This T cell receptor beta chain came from a study of blood T cell repertoires in COVID-19. Study at large: From the United States, Italy and Spain came samples of acute and convalescent COVID-19. T cells, B-cell-depleted T cells, or PBMCs supplied cDNA or gDNA.

In the original analysis: Amplification with reference gene primers provided the estimates of nucleated cell counts. The data were produced by immunoSEQ multiplex PCR, yet TCRdb's version contains in-frame clones alone and is incomplete. D and trimming come from the DNA, and the V and J calls and clone size come from that table. This sample carries a few hundred thousand clones, 86% of them seen once, and the ten largest clones take about 2%. Germline V lookup: CDR1 SGDLS, CDR2 YYNGEE. Trimming took 4 bases from V and 2 from J, leaving 13 bases between them. The CDR3 covers 14 residues. The sequence was collected from a woman aged 45-65 years with acute or convalescent COVID-19. The sample was peripheral blood. The V call is TRBV9, the J call TRBJ2-7, with D possibly being TRBD1 (6 bases). CDR3 bases: TGTGCCAGCAGCCCCCGGACAGACCCCTACGAGCAGTACTTC. Translated, it gives CASSPRTDPYEQYF.